The 6 T cell receptor beta chains listed next were all sequenced from one sample in a study of human T cells and chemical hapten exposure (dated by TCRdb to 2020 to 2023). The sample's time point label, decoded: healthy volunteer bleed at 2 weeks. Total RNA was extracted from unfractionated whole blood collected in Tempus Blood RNA tubes. The library was built by means of RACE. The data were produced on a NextSeq 500. TCRdb reworked the public reads: Q25 trimming with fastp, MiXCR clone assembly, productive beta chains retained. Rows are unified per CDR3 protein, each entry keeping the most common DNA and genes. The sample includes about 130,000 distinct CDR3 sequences, with more than 7.5% observed a single time. The top ten constitute 1.5% to 2% of the sample. The material sequenced was whole blood. These TCRs come from a male donor in good health. Some clones in this sample may be carry-over from other donors' samples.

This clonotype was found a few times. V is TRBV29-1 and J is TRBJ2-7; 8 bases align to TRBD2. V dropped 5 bases and J dropped 4; count of bases not matched to a gene: 4. Germline V gene sequence: CDR1 SQVTM, CDR2 ANQGSEA. The length of the CDR3 is 12 residues. The CDR3 spells CSVRTSLYEQYF. In DNA, the CDR3 is TGCAGCGTTCGGACTAGCTTGTACGAGCAGTACTTC.

This clonotype was picked up a small number of times. The rearrangement joins TRBV6-1 to TRBJ2-5, with 9 bases matching TRBD1. V lost 8 bases and J lost 1; bases outside the gene matches: 5. The CDR3 has 14 amino acids. Germline CDR1 MNHNS, CDR2 SASEGT. The CDR3, as DNA: TGTGCCAGCCTCCGGGACAGGGCCCAAGAGACCCAGTACTTC. This gives the protein CASLRDRAQETQYF.

Comment on this clonotype: An end of the junction does not agree with germline; a read error may underlie this. CDR3 nucleotides: TGCAGTGCCAGAGGGGGGGGGCCGTCCGGGGAGCTGTTTTTT. Residues: CSARGGGPSGELFF. The chain joins TRBV20-1 to TRBJ2-2, with TRBD2 as a possible D gene (7 bases). The CDR3 runs to 14 residues. Germline V gives CDR1 DFQATT, CDR2 SNEGSKA (reference sequence).

The rearrangement joins TRBV20-1 to TRBJ1-5; tentative D call: TRBD1 (6 bases). Germline CDR1 reads DFQATT; CDR2 reads SNEGSKA (reference sequence). CDR3 size: 14 residues. V was pared by 3 bases and J by 2 bases, with 11 bases between. DNA of the CDR3: TGCAGTGCTAGGCACAGGGTCGGCAATCAGCCCCAGCATTTT. Amino acids: CSARHRVGNQPQHF.

This clonotype was found a few times. V is TRBV7-2 and J is TRBJ1-5; D ambiguous. V lost 1 base to trimming and J lost 5 bases, with 6 bases between them. There are 13 residues in the CDR3. Germline lookup yields CDR1 SGHTA and CDR2 FQGNSA. Written as DNA, the CDR3 is TGTGCCAGCAGCTTAGATGTATATCAGCCCCAGCATTTT. Protein sequence: CASSLDVYQPQHF.

V gene TRBV6-5 combines with J gene TRBJ1-1, with 8 bases lining up with TRBD1. The CDR3 has 18 amino acids. The junction had 12 bases not matched to a gene; V was cut back by 2 bases and J by 1 base. CDR1 is MNHEY and CDR2 is SVGAGI in the germline V gene. The CDR3 bases are TGTGCCAGCAGTTACCCGACAAGGGACAGGAGACGGAACACTGAAGCTTTCTTT. Protein product: CASSYPTRDRRRNTEAFF.